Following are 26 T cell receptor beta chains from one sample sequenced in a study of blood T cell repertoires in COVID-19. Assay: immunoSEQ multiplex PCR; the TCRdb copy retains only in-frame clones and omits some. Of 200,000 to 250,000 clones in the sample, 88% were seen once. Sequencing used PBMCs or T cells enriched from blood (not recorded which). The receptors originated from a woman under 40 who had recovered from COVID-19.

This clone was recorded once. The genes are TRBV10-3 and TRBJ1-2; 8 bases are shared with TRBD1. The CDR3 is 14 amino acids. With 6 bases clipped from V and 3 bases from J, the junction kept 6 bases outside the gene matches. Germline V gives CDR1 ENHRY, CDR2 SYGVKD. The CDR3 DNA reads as TGTGCCATCAGGGACGACAGGGGACACTATGGCTACACCTTC. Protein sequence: CAIRDDRGHYGYTF.

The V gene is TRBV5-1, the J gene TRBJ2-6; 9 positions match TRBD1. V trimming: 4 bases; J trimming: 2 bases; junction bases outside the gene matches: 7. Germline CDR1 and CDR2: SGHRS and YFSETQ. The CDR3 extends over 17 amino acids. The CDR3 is CASSGWDRVAGANVLTF. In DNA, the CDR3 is TGCGCCAGCAGCGGCTGGGACAGGGTGGCTGGGGCCAACGTCCTGACTTTC.

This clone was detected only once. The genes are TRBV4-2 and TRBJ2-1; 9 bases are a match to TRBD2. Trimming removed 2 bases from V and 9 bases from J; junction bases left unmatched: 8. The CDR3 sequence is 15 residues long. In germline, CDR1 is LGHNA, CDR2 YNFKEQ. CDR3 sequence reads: CASSQPVTSGSEQFF. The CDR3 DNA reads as TGTGCCAGCAGCCAACCCGTGACTAGCGGTAGTGAGCAGTTCTTC.

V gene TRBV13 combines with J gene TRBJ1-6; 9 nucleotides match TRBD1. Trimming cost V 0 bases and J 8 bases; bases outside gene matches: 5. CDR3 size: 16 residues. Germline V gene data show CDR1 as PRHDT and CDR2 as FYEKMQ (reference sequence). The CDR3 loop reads CASSLGGGTGYSPLHF. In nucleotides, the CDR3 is TGTGCCAGCAGCTTAGGCGGGGGGACAGGGTATTCACCCCTCCACTTT.

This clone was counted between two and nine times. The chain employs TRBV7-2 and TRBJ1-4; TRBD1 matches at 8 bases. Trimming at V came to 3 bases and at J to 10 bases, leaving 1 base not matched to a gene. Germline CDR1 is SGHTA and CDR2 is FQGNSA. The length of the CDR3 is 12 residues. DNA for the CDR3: TGTGCCAGCAGCTTCGGACAGGGAAAACTGTTTTTT. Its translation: CASSFGQGKLFF.

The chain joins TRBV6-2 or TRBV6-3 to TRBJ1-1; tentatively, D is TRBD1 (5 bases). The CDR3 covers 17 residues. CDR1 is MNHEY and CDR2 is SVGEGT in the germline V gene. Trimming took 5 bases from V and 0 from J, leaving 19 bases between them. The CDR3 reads CASSPRTFYTMNTEAFF. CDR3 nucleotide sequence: TGTGCCAGCAGTCCCCGGACATTTTATACGATGAACACTGAAGCTTTCTTT.

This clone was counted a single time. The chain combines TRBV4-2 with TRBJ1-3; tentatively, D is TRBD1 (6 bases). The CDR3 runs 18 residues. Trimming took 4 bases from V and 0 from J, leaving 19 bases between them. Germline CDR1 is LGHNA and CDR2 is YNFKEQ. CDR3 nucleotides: TGTGCCAGCAGCCCTCGGATCCTACAGGGTTACTCTGGAAACACCATATATTTT. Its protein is CASSPRILQGYSGNTIYF.

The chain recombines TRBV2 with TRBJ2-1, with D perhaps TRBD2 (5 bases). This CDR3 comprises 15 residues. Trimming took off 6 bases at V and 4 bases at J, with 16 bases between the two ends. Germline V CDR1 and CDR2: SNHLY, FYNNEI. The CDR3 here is CASSKAPSPYNEQFF. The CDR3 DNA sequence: TGTGCCAGCAGCAAAGCCCCTAGCCCATACAATGAGCAGTTCTTC. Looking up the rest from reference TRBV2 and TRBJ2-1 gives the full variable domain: EPEVTQTPSHQVTQMGQEVILRCVPISNHLYFYWYRQILGQKVEFLVSFYNNEISEKSEIFDDQFSVERPDGSNFTLKIRSTKLEDSAMYFCASSKAPSPYNEQFFGPGTRLTVL.

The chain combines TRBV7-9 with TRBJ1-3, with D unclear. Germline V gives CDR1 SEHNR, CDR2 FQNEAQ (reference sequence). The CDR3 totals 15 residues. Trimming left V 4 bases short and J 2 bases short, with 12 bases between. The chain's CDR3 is CASSSKIRAGNTIYF. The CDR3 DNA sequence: TGTGCCAGCAGCTCAAAAATCCGGGCTGGAAACACCATATATTTT.

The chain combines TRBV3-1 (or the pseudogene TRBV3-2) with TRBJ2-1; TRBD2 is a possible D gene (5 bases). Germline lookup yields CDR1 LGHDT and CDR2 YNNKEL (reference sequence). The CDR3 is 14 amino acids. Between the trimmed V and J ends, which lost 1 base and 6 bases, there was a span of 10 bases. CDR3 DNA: TGTGCCAGCAGCCAAGTCCCGGGGTCCAATGAGCAGTTCTTC. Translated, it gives CASSQVPGSNEQFF.

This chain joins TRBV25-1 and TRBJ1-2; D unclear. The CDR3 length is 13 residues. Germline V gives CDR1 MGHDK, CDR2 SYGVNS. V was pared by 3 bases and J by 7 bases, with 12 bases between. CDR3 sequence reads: CASSDVEDPGYTF. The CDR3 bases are TGTGCCAGCAGTGATGTGGAGGACCCTGGCTACACCTTC.

The CDR3 protein is CASSLEARANYGYTF. For the CDR3, the DNA is TGTGCCAGCAGCTTAGAGGCCAGGGCTAACTATGGCTACACCTTC. The chain has TRBV7-9 and TRBJ1-2; perhaps TRBD1 as D (5 bases). This CDR3 contains 15 residues. Germline CDR1 is SEHNR and CDR2 is FQNEAQ (reference sequence). The ends were cut back, 1 base at V and 0 bases at J, with 9 bases in the middle.

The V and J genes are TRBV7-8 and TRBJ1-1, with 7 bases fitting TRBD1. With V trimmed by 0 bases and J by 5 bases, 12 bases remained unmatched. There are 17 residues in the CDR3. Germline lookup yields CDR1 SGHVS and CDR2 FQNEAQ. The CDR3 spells CASSLALGVQGWTEAFF. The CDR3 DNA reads TGTGCCAGCAGCTTAGCGTTGGGTGTACAGGGGTGGACTGAAGCTTTCTTT.

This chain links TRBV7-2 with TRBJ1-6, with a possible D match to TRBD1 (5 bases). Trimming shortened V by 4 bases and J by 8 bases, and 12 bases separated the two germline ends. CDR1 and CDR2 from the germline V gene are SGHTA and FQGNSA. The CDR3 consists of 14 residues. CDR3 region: CASSSGDLYSPLHF. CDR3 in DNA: TGTGCCAGCAGCTCGGGGGATTTATATTCACCCCTCCACTTT.

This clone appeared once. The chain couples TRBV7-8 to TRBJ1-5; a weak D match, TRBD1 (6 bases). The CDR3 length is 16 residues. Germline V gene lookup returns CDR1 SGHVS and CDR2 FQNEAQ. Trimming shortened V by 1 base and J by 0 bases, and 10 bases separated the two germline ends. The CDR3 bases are TGTGCCAGCAGCTTAGTCACAGGGAGTAGCAATCAGCCCCAGCATTTT. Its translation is CASSLVTGSSNQPQHF.

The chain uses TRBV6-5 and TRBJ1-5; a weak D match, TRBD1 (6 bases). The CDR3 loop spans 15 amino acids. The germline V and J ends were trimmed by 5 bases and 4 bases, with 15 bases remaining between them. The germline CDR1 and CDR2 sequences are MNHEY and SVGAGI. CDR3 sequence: CASSPLVRGNQPQHF. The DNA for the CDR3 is TGTGCCAGCAGTCCACTCGTGAGGGGGAATCAGCCCCAGCATTTT.

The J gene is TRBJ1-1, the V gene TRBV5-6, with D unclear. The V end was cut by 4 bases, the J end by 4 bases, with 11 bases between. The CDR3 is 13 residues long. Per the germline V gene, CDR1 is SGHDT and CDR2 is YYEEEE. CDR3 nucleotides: TGTGCCAGCAGCAGGGCAGGACTCACTGAAGCTTTCTTT. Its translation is CASSRAGLTEAFF.

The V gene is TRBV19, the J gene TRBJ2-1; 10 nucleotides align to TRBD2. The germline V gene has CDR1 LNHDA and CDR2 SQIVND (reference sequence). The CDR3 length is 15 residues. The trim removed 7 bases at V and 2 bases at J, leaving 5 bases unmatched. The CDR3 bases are TGTGCCAGTAAGAGGCTAGCGGGGGCCTACAATGAGCAGTTCTTC. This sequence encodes CASKRLAGAYNEQFF.

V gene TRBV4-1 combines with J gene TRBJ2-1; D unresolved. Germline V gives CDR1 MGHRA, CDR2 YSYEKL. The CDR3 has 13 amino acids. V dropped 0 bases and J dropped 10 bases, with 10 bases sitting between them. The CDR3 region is CASSQETPLEQFF. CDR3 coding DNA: TGCGCCAGCAGCCAAGAGACACCTCTCGAGCAGTTCTTC.

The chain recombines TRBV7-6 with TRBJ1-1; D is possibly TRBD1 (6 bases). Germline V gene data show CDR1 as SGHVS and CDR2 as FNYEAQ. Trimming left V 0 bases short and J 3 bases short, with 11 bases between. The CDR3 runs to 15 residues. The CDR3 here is CASSLASGGHTEAFF. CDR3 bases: TGTGCCAGCAGCTTAGCCAGCGGGGGCCACACTGAAGCTTTCTTT.

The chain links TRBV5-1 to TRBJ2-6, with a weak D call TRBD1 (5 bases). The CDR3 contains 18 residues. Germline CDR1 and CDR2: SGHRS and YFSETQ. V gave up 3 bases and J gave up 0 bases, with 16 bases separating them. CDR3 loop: CASSSSRQGSSGANVLTF. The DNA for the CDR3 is TGCGCCAGCAGCTCGTCGCGGCAGGGTAGCTCTGGGGCCAACGTCCTGACTTTC.

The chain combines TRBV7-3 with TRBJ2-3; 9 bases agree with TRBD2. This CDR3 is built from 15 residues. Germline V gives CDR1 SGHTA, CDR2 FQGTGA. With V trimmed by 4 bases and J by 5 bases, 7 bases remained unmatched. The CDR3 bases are TGTGCCAGCAGCTCACTAGCGGGTCGGGGAGATACGCAGTATTTT. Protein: CASSSLAGRGDTQYF.

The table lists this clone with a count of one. The CDR3 DNA reads as TGTGCCAGCACAAGAGGGGGCGGTTATGGCTACACCTTC. Its translation: CASTRGGGYGYTF. The J gene is TRBJ1-2, the V gene TRBV12-3 or TRBV12-4; 7 bases match TRBD1. The junction had 7 bases not matched to a gene; V was cut back by 7 bases and J by 5 bases. The CDR3 loop spans 13 amino acids.

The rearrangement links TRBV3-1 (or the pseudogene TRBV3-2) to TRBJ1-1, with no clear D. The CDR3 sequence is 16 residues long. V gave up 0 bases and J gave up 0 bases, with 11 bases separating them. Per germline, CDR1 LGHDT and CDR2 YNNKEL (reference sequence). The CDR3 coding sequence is TGTGCCAGCAGCCAAGATCGTAGAAGAGTGAACACTGAAGCTTTCTTT. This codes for CASSQDRRRVNTEAFF.

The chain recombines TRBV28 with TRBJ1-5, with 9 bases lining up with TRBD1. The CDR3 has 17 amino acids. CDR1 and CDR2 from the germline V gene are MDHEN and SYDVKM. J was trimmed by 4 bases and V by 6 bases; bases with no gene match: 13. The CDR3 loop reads CASSFSPDRGPNQPQHF. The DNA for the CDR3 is TGTGCCAGCAGCTTTTCCCCGGACAGGGGTCCGAATCAGCCCCAGCATTTT.

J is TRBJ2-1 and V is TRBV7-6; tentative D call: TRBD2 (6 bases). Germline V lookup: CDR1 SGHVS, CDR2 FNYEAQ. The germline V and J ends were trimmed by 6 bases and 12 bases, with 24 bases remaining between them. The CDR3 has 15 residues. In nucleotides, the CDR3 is TGTGCCAGCAGTCCCGCGGGGTCCTATAAGGCGGTGCAGTTCTTC. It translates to CASSPAGSYKAVQFF. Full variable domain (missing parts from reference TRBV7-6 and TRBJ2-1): GAGVSQSPRYKVTKRGQDVALRCDPISGHVSLYWYRQALGQGPEFLTYFNYEAQQDKSGLPNDRFSAERPEGSISTLTIQRTEQRDSAMYRCASSPAGSYKAVQFFGPGTRLTVL.